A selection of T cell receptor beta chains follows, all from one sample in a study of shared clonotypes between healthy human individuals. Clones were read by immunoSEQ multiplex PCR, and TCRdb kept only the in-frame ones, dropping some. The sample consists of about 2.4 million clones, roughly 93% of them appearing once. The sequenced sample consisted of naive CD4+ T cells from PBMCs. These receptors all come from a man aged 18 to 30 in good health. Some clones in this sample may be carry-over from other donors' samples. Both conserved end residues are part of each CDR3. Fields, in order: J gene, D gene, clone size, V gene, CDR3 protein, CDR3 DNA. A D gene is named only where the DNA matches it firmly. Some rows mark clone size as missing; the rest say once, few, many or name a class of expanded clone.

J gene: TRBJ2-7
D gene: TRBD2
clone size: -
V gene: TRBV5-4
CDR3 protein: CASSFPASGLAGGDEQYF
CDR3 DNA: TGTGCCAGCAGCTTCCCGGCGTCAGGACTAGCGGGAGGGGACGAGCAGTACTTC

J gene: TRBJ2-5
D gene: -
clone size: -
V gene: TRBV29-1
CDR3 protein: CSVSPEGETQYF
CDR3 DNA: TGCAGCGTCTCACCTGAGGGGGAGACCCAGTACTTC

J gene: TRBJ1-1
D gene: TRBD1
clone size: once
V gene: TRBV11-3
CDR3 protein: CASSLGQGGDTEAFF
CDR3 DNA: TGTGCCAGCAGCTTGGGACAGGGGGGCGACACTGAAGCTTTCTTT

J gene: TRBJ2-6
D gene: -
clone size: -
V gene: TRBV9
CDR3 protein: CASSVAPVGYSGANVLTF
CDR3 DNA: TGTGCCAGCAGCGTAGCCCCCGTGGGGTACTCTGGGGCCAACGTCCTGACTTTC

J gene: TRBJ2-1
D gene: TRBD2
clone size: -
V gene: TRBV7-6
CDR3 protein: CASSARGGLAVGNEQFF
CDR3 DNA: TGTGCCAGCAGCGCAAGGGGGGGACTAGCTGTTGGAAATGAGCAGTTCTTC

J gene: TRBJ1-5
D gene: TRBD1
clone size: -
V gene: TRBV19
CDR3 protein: CASPGTAKTYSNQPQHF
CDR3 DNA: TGTGCCAGCCCCGGGACAGCGAAAACCTATAGCAATCAGCCCCAGCATTTT

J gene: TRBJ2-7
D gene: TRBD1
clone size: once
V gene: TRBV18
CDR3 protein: CASSRDVGQPTEQYF
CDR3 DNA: TGTGCCAGCTCACGAGACGTGGGACAGCCTACCGAGCAGTACTTC

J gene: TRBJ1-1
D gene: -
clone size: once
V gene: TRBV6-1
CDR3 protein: CASSVGSNTEAFF
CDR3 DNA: TGTGCCAGCAGTGTAGGGTCGAACACTGAAGCTTTCTTT

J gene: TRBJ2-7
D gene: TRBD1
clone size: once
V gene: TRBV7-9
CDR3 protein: CASRSFVGQVDYEQYF
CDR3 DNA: TGTGCCAGCAGATCATTCGTAGGACAGGTGGACTACGAGCAGTACTTC

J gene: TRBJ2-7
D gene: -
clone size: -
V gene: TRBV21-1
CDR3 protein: CASSSLLRVGGYEQYF
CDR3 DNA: TGTGCCAGCAGCTCTCTCCTCCGGGTCGGAGGATACGAGCAGTACTTC

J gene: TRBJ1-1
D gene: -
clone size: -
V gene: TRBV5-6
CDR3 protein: CASSPFRPNTEAFF
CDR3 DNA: TGTGCCAGCAGCCCCTTCAGGCCGAACACTGAAGCTTTCTTT

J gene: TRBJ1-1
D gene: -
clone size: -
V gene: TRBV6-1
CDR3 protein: CASSSRWDTEAFF
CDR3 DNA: TGTGCCAGCAGCTCCAGGTGGGACACTGAAGCTTTCTTT

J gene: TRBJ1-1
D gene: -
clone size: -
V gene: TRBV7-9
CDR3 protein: CASSLATRVEAFF
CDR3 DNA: TGTGCCAGCAGCTTAGCCACCCGGGTGGAAGCTTTCTTT